This entry lists 2 T cell receptor beta chains sequenced from one sample in a study of blood T cells in healthy people across ages. A second roughly 6 to 12 cycle PCR used barcoded and J-beta primers. MiXCR, run by TCRdb on the 5' RACE reads, gives a single entry per CDR3 protein. The sample lists around 1,000,000 distinct CDR3 sequences; roughly 24% were seen once. The same specimen was also included in a second study, on T cells of mothers and their children.

The sequenced material came from blood. These receptors originate from a girl aged 2 to 9 in good health.

This clonotype was found a few times. The J gene is TRBJ2-5, the V gene TRBV9, with D uncertain. The DNA end is a closer match to TRBJ2-7, so the J assignment may be wrong. CDR1 SGDLS and CDR2 YYNGEE come from the germline V gene. CDR3 length: 15 residues. CDR3 loop: CASSVEVGVPSEQYF. The CDR3 DNA reads as TGTGCCAGCAGCGTAGAAGTGGGTGTCCCGAGCGAGCAGTACTTC.

This clonotype was counted between two and nine times. This chain links TRBV18 with TRBJ2-5; D is tentatively TRBD1 or TRBD2 (5 bases each). Germline V CDR1 and CDR2: KGHSH, LQKENI. The CDR3 covers 16 residues. Trimming stripped 2 bases from V and 5 bases from J, with 18 bases between. CDR3 nucleotides: TGTGCCAGCTCACCAGGCGTGGGACGAAGGTTGGAGACCCAGTACTTC. It translates to CASSPGVGRRLETQYF.